One sample yielded the 8 T cell receptor beta chains listed below, sequenced in a study of blood T cell repertoires in COVID-19. TCRdb keeps only in-frame clones here, not all; method: immunoSEQ multiplex PCR. The repertoire includes under 150,000 clones, about 80% of them detected once, and 3.9% sits in the top ten. The sequenced sample was PBMCs or T cells enriched from blood (not recorded which). The source is a man aged 50-59 years in a cohort exposed to, infected with or recovered from COVID-19 (not recorded which).

This chain joins TRBV5-1 and TRBJ2-7, with 7 bases fitting TRBD2. V was pared by 0 bases and J by 3 bases, with 6 bases of the junction left unmatched. Germline V CDR1 and CDR2: SGHRS, YFSETQ. The CDR3 runs to 15 residues. The CDR3 sequence: CASSLAGGGYYEQYF. The CDR3 nucleotides read TGCGCCAGCAGCTTGGCCGGCGGGGGATACTACGAGCAGTACTTC. Full variable domain (rest looked up from reference TRBV5-1 and TRBJ2-7): KAGVTQTPRYLIKTRGQQVTLSCSPISGHRSVSWYQQTPGQGLQFLFEYFSETQRNKGNFPGRFSGRQFSNSRSEMNVSTLELGDSALYLCASSLAGGGYYEQYFGPGTRLTVT.

The rearrangement joins TRBV5-1 to TRBJ2-2; 8 nucleotides agree with TRBD2. Germline V lookup: CDR1 SGHRS, CDR2 YFSETQ. CDR3 length: 15 amino acids. V was clipped by 4 bases and J by 6 bases; unmatched bases: 8. CDR3 region: CASSRSGSNPGELFF. The CDR3 bases are TGCGCCAGCAGCCGAAGCGGGAGTAACCCCGGGGAGCTGTTTTTT.

The V call is TRBV5-4, the J call TRBJ1-1, with D maybe TRBD1 (5 bases). CDR3 size: 14 residues. V lost 0 bases and J 4 bases, leaving 10 bases between the germline ends. CDR1 is SGHNT and CDR2 is YYREEE in the germline V gene (reference sequence). The CDR3 is CASSLVGGGTEAFF. DNA for the CDR3: TGTGCCAGCAGCTTGGTCGGGGGAGGCACTGAAGCTTTCTTT. Complete variable domain (other parts from reference TRBV5-4 and TRBJ1-1): ETGVTQSPTHLIKTRGQQVTLRCSSQSGHNTVSWYQQALGQGPQFIFQYYREEENGRGNFPPRFSGLQFPNYSSELNVNALELDDSALYLCASSLVGGGTEAFFGQGTRLTVV.

The sample holds one count of this clone. The rearrangement links TRBV7-2 to TRBJ1-2, with 9 bases that match TRBD1. V shed 5 bases and J 5 bases; nucleotides not matched to a gene: 6. Per germline, CDR1 SGHTA and CDR2 FQGNSA. The CDR3 totals 14 residues. Written as DNA, the CDR3 is TGTGCCAGCAGCGCCGGGACAGGGTTTTATGGCTACACCTTC. Translated: CASSAGTGFYGYTF.

This chain joins TRBV7-9 and TRBJ2-7; 8 bases are a match to TRBD2. V lost 6 bases and J lost 6; bases outside the gene matches: 10. Germline V gives CDR1 SEHNR, CDR2 FQNEAQ (reference sequence). The CDR3 is made up of 14 amino acids. The chain's CDR3 is CASSDWAGGGEQYF. CDR3 DNA: TGTGCCAGCAGTGACTGGGCGGGGGGCGGCGAGCAGTACTTC.

V usage is TRBV27 and J usage is TRBJ2-5; D possibly corresponds to TRBD2 (6 bases). The V gene lost 2 bases and the J gene lost 5 bases, with 24 bases spanning the gap. Germline assignment: CDR1 MNHEY and CDR2 SMNVEV (reference sequence). This CDR3 spans 18 amino acids. This CDR3 reads CASSLGSFGTLPGETQYF. The CDR3 region has the DNA TGTGCCAGCAGTTTAGGGTCATTCGGGACTCTCCCTGGGGAGACCCAGTACTTC.

The CDR3 DNA follows: TGTGCCAGCAGTGGTCGGGACAGGGTCGGAAACACCATATATTTT. Translated: CASSGRDRVGNTIYF. The chain couples TRBV28 to TRBJ1-3, with 9 bases fitting TRBD1. This CDR3 has 15 amino acids. Trimming at V came to 5 bases and at J to 4 bases, leaving 6 bases not matched to a gene. Germline CDR1 reads MDHEN; CDR2 reads SYDVKM.

The V and J genes are TRBV21-1 and TRBJ2-7; the table's D call, TRBD2, was not checked against the DNA. TRBV21-1 has pseudogene status. The length of the CDR3 is 17 residues. CDR3 sequence reads: CASSKFVRKPRGYEQYF. DNA for the CDR3: TGTGCCAGCAGCAAATTTGTAAGGAAACCTCGGGGATACGAGCAGTACTTC.